This T cell receptor beta chain derives from a study of blood T cell repertoires in COVID-19. Study in general: Specimens from acute and convalescent COVID-19 originated in the United States, Italy and Spain.

Original methodology: Estimates of nucleated cell counts were drawn from the amplification of reference gene primers. Some clones are missing from TCRdb's copy, which holds only in-frame ones; the method was immunoSEQ multiplex PCR. The V and J calls and the clone size are those of that table, but D and trimming were determined from the DNA. The sample shows 30,000 to 45,000 clones, roughly 84% of them seen only once. The ends were cut back, 0 bases at V and 2 bases at J, with 15 bases in the middle. CDR1 and CDR2 from the germline V gene are SGDLS and YYNGEE. The CDR3 consists of 16 residues. This TCR was recovered from a man between 65 and 80 years old with active COVID-19. Sequenced: peripheral blood. J is TRBJ2-7 and V is TRBV9, with D unresolved. The CDR3 coding sequence is TGTGCCAGCAGCGTAGGGCTGGTCAGTTTTCCCTACGAGCAGTACTTC. Amino acid sequence: CASSVGLVSFPYEQYF.